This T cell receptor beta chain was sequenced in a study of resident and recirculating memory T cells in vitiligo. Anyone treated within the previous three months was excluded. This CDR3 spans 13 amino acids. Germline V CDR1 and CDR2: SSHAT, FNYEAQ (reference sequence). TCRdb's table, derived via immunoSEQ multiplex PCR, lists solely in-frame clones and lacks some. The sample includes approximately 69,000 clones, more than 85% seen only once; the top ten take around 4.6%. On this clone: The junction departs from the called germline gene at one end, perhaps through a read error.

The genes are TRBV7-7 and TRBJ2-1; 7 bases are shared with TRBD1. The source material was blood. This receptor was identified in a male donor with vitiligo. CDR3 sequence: CASSPRQGREQFF. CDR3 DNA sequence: TGTGCTAGCAGCCCCCGACAGGGCCGCGAGCAGTTCTTC.